The 8 T cell receptor beta chains below come from one sample, sequenced in a study of CD8+CD57+ T cells in acquired aplastic anemia (dated by TCRdb to about 2018). Data came from an Illumina HiSeq 2000. TCR beta VDJ combination and CDR3 sequence profiling used genomic DNA as the template. In-frame beta chains were kept once TCRdb had trimmed the public reads at Q25 with fastp and called clones with MiXCR. Entries that share a CDR3 protein sequence are merged under the most common genes and DNA. In this sample the table shows 150,000 to 200,000 distinct CDR3 sequences, around 52% of which occur a single time. Of the sample, about 30% is held by the ten largest clones. Patients chosen for sequencing had shown expansion of CD8+CD57+ cells by flow cytometry. The sample was sorted CD4+, CD8+, or CD8+CD57+ T cells (not recorded which) from PBMCs. These receptors were taken from a human donor with aplastic anemia.

The genes are TRBV7-8 and TRBJ2-7; D may be TRBD1 (6 bases). Looked up from germline, CDR1 is SGHVS and CDR2 is FQNEAQ. This CDR3 comprises 14 residues. V lost 7 bases and J 4 bases, leaving 17 bases between the germline ends. For the CDR3, the DNA is TGTGCCAGCACCCAAACTCAGGGGCCTTACGAGCAGTACTTC. Protein: CASTQTQGPYEQYF. Full variable domain (rest looked up from reference TRBV7-8 and TRBJ2-7): GAGVSQSPRYKVAKRGQDVALRCDPISGHVSLFWYQQALGQGPEFLTYFQNEAQLDKSGLPSDRFFAERPEGSVSTLKIQRTQQEDSAVYLCASTQTQGPYEQYFGPGTRLTVT.

The genes are TRBV24-1 and TRBJ2-2, with 7 nucleotides matching TRBD2. The germline gives CDR1 KGHDR, CDR2 SFDVKD. This CDR3 has 15 amino acids. The V segment lost 4 bases and the J segment 5 bases; nucleotides outside the gene matches: 6. Here the CDR3 reads CATSERGGWTGELFF. CDR3 nucleotides: TGTGCCACCAGTGAACGCGGGGGATGGACCGGGGAGCTGTTTTTT.

The chain joins TRBV12-3 or TRBV12-4 to TRBJ2-2; D assignment may be TRBD1 or TRBD2 (5 bases each). V was clipped by 4 bases and J by 5 bases, with 17 bases between them. CDR3 length equals 16 residues. The CDR3 DNA follows: TGTGCCAGCAGTTCCGCCGGGACCGCGAGGACCGGGGAGCTGTTTTTT. This encodes CASSSAGTARTGELFF.

With respect to this clonotype: A single base separates this from a much larger clone, so it may be a read error. The CDR3 sequence is CTSTRRYQPQHF. The CDR3 DNA is TGTACCAGCACCCGGAGATATCAGCCCCAGCATTTT. This chain uses TRBV6-1 with TRBJ1-5; unclear D gene. This CDR3 spans 12 amino acids. The germline V gene has CDR1 MNHNS and CDR2 SASEGT.

This sequence joins TRBV7-3 and TRBJ1-2, with TRBD1 identical over 7 bases. V was clipped by 6 bases and J by 7 bases; unmatched bases: 5. Germline V lookup: CDR1 SGHTA, CDR2 FQGTGA. CDR3 length: 12 amino acids. The CDR3 nucleotides are TGTGCCAGCAGTACAGGGGCAGGTGGCTACACCTTC. Translated: CASSTGAGGYTF.

In DNA, the CDR3 is TGTGCCAGCAGCTACGAGGAACTCGGGGAGCTGTTTTTT. The encoded protein is CASSYEELGELFF. The chain has TRBV7-9 and TRBJ2-2; no reliable D call. The germline CDR1 and CDR2 sequences are SEHNR and FQNEAQ (reference sequence). V dropped 4 bases and J dropped 7 bases, with 10 bases sitting between them. CDR3 length equals 13 residues. Complete variable domain (other parts from reference TRBV7-9 and TRBJ2-2): DTGVSQNPRHKITKRGQNVTFRCDPISEHNRLYWYRQTLGQGPEFLTYFQNEAQLEKSRLLSDRFSAERPKGSFSTLEIQRTEQGDSAMYLCASSYEELGELFFGEGSRLTVL.

This chain joins TRBV7-9 and TRBJ2-3; D is possibly TRBD2 (5 bases). Germline-derived CDR1 and CDR2 are SEHNR and FQNEAQ (reference sequence). This CDR3 is 13 amino acids long. Trimming cost V 3 bases and J 6 bases, with 10 bases left between them. CDR3 amino acids: CASSFGRADTQYF. In DNA, the CDR3 is TGTGCCAGCAGCTTCGGGCGGGCGGATACGCAGTATTTT.

This clonotype was counted between two and nine times. The V gene is TRBV24-1, the J gene TRBJ2-7, with 15 bases that match TRBD2. Germline trimming cut 2 bases from V and 0 bases from J; bases unmatched to any gene: 4. The germline V gene has CDR1 KGHDR and CDR2 SFDVKD. This CDR3 has 18 amino acids. The CDR3 nucleotides read TGTGCCACCAGTGATTCAGAGGGACTAGCGGGGGGCTCCTACGAGCAGTACTTC. Its translation: CATSDSEGLAGGSYEQYF.